This TCR beta chain was retrieved from a study of blood T cell repertoires in COVID-19. About the research overall: Whether acute or convalescent, the COVID-19 samples came from the United States, Italy and Spain. Sample material is recorded as cDNA or gDNA derived from T cells, B-cell-depleted T cells, or PBMCs.

In the original analysis: Estimated nucleated cell counts came from reference gene primer amplification. The repertoire was sequenced with immunoSEQ multiplex PCR; TCRdb's copy has only in-frame clones and lacks some. Clonal size and the V and J genes are those of that table, whereas D and trimming came from the DNA. The data contain 150,000 to 200,000 clones, over 70% of them singletons. The germline CDR1 and CDR2 sequences are LNHDA and SQIVND (reference sequence). Trimming cost V 1 base and J 4 bases, with 16 bases left between them. This CDR3 has 17 residues. The sample comprised PBMCs or T cells enriched from blood (not recorded which). The chain carries TRBV19 and TRBJ2-2, with D tentatively TRBD1 (6 bases). The sequence was collected from a man aged 55 to 70 who had been exposed to COVID-19. Here the CDR3 reads CASSIAGWGLGTGELFF. CDR3 coding DNA: TGTGCCAGTAGTATAGCCGGGTGGGGGCTGGGCACCGGGGAGCTGTTTTTT.